This T cell receptor beta chain was documented in a study of breast tumors, draining lymph nodes, adjacent tissues. The lymph nodes were axillary draining lymph nodes from breast cancer patients. The table lists this clonotype with a few counts. A single record per CDR3 protein comes from TCRdb applying MiXCR to the multiplex PCR reads. The sample contains 200,000 to 250,000 distinct CDR3 sequences, 32% of which appear only once. The clonotype originates from a female donor with breast cancer. Some clones in this sample may be carry-over from other donors' samples. Specimen: axillary lymph node tissue.

Written as DNA, the CDR3 is TGTGCCAGCAGGTTGACAGGGTTGAACACTGAAGCTTTCTTT. It yields the protein CASRLTGLNTEAFF. This sequence joins TRBV7-2 and TRBJ1-1; 7 bases agree with TRBD1. This CDR3 region has 14 residues. The V segment lost 6 bases and the J segment 0 bases; nucleotides outside the gene matches: 4. Germline V gene sequence: CDR1 SGHTA, CDR2 FQGNSA.